One and the same sample provided the 2 T cell receptor beta chains below, sequenced in a study of T cell clones after liver transplantation. Profiled with immunoSEQ multiplex PCR; TCRdb holds only in-frame clones, not every one. The sample has 20,000 to 30,000 clones, 55% to 70% seen once. Material: CD4+ T cells from blood, obtained before liver transplant. These receptors originate from a human donor who received a liver transplant.

The rearrangement joins TRBV7-2 to TRBJ1-4; 9 nucleotides agree with TRBD1. The CDR3 totals 14 residues. After removal of 1 base from V and 7 bases from J, the junction contained 1 base not matched to a gene. Per germline, CDR1 SGHTA and CDR2 FQGNSA. The CDR3 nucleotides read TGTGCCAGCAGCTTAGGGGGACAGGGTGAAAAACTGTTTTTT. As protein: CASSLGGQGEKLFF.

This chain uses TRBV30 with TRBJ2-1; TRBD2 is a possible D gene (6 bases). This CDR3 spans 15 amino acids. V was shortened by 1 base and J by 3 bases, with 13 bases between the two germline ends. Germline V CDR1 and CDR2: GTSNPN, SVGIG (reference sequence). This CDR3 reads CAWSGGGGYYNEQFF. The CDR3 DNA follows: TGTGCCTGGAGTGGTGGGGGAGGCTACTACAATGAGCAGTTCTTC.